This TCR beta chain came from a study of post-analysis software for immune sequencing data. Study overall: The disease courses spanned relapsing-remitting, secondary progressive and progressive-relapsing forms of multiple sclerosis.

Prepared libraries of TCR beta cDNA carried unique molecular identifiers. The authors obtained 540,000 or so cDNA molecules from approximately 0.91 to 9.4 million T cells. Using its own MiXCR run on the PCR reads, TCRdb lists one record per CDR3 protein. Of fewer than 600,000 distinct CDR3 sequences in the sample, around 40% are singletons; the top ten hold about 12%. Overall study results and limits: There were a few TRBV segments more frequent in patients than controls, and TRBV5-6, TRBV5-1 and TRBV20-1 were among them.

A few counts support this clonotype. Its antigen is unidentified. With 2 bases clipped from V and 0 bases from J, the junction kept 8 bases outside the gene matches. In germline, CDR1 is DFQATT, CDR2 SNEGSKA (reference sequence). The CDR3 has 16 residues. The sample was blood. The chain joins TRBV20-1 to TRBJ1-2, with 8 bases fitting TRBD1. The origin of this receptor is a girl aged 10 to 17 with multiple sclerosis. CDR3 bases: TGCAGTGCTAGAAATAGCGGGGACAGGACTAACTATGGCTACACCTTC. This translates into CSARNSGDRTNYGYTF.